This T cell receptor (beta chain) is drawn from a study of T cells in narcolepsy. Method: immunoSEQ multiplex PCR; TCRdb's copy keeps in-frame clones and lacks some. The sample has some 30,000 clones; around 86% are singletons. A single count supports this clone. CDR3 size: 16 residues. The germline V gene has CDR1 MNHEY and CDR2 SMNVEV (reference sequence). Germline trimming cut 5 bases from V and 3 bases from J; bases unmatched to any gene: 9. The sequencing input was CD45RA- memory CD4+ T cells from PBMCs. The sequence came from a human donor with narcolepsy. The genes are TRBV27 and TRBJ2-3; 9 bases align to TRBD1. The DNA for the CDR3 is TGTGCCAGCAGTATACGGGACAGGGTAGGGACAGATACGCAGTATTTT. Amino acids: CASSIRDRVGTDTQYF.